The sequence of this T cell receptor beta chain was determined in a study of beta chain features in type 1 diabetes. Study as a whole: Cell yields, age and gender were similar between patients and healthy donors. Examination of sorted cells across all samples involved about 99 million cells.

Sequencing targeted expressed TCRB transcripts, as all isolated RNA had been reverse transcribed. Assay: immunoSEQ multiplex PCR; the TCRdb copy retains only in-frame clones and omits some. The sample gives about 180,000 clones, about 13% of which show up once; about 0.59% is in the top ten. Study-level findings and limits: All four CD4+ subsets of Type 1 diabetes patients contained TCRB CDR3s that were moderately but significantly shorter.

Comments on this clone: What it recognizes is unknown.

Sorting based on CD45RO/CCR7/CD25/CD127/CD95/CD27 separated CD4+ naive, central memory, regulatory and stem cell-like memory cells. This CDR3 is built from 18 residues. Germline V gene sequence: CDR1 MDHEN, CDR2 SYDVKM. V shed 3 bases and J shed 4 bases, with 22 bases lying between them. The sequencing sample was made of central memory CD4+ T cells from blood. The chain employs TRBV28 and TRBJ2-1; D unclear. This receptor was identified in a woman under 30 in good health. In DNA form, the CDR3 reads TGTGCCAGCAGTTTGCCCCCCTTTACTATCACCCGATACAATGAGCAGTTCTTC. The encoded protein is CASSLPPFTITRYNEQFF.